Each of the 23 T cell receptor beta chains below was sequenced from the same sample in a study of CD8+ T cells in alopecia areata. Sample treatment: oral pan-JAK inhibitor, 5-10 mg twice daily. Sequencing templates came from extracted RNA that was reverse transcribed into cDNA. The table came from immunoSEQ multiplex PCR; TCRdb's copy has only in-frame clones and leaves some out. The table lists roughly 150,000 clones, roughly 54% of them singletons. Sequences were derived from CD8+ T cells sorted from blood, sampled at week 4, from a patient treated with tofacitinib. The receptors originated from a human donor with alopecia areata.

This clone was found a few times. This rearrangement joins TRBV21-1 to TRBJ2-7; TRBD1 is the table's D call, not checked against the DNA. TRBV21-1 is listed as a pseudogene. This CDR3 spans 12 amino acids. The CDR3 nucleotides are TGTGCCAGCAGCAAAGACACCTACGAGCAGTACTTC. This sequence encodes CASSKDTYEQYF.

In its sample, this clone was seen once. The CDR3 DNA reads TGTGCCAGCAGTTACTCGGGATCGGAGACCCAGTACTTC. Its translation is CASSYSGSETQYF. This sequence joins TRBV6-5 and TRBJ2-5, with D hard to call. Trimming removed 0 bases at V and 5 bases at J, with 7 bases between. CDR3 size: 13 residues. Germline loops: CDR1 MNHEY, CDR2 SVGAGI.

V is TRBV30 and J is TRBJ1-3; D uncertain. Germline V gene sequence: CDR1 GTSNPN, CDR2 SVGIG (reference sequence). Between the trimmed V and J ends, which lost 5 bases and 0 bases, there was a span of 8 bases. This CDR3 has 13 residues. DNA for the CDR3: TGTGCCTGGGAGGCCTCCTCTGGAAACACCATATATTTT. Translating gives CAWEASSGNTIYF.

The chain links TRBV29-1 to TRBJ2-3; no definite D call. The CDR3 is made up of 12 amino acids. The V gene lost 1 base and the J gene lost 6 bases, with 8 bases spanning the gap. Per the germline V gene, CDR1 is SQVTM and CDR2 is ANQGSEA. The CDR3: CSVEGPPDTQYF. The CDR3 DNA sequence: TGCAGCGTTGAAGGGCCTCCGGATACGCAGTATTTT.

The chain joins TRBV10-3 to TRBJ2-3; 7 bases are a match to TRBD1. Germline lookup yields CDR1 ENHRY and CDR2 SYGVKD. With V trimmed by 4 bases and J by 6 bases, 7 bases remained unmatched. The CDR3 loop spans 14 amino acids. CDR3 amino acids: CAISGDRDVDTQYF. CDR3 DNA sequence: TGTGCCATCAGTGGCGACAGGGATGTCGATACGCAGTATTTT.

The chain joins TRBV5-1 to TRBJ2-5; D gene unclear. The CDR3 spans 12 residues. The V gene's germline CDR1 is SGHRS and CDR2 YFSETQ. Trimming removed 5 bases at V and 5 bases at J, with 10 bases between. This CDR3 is CASRPDEETQYF. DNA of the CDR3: TGCGCCAGCAGGCCCGATGAGGAGACCCAGTACTTC.

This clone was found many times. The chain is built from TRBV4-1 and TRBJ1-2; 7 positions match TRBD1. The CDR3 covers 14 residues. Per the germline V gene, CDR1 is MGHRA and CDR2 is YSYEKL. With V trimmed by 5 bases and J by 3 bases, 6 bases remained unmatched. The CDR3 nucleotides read TGCGCCAGCAGCGAAGTCGGGACAGACTATGGCTACACCTTC. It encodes CASSEVGTDYGYTF.

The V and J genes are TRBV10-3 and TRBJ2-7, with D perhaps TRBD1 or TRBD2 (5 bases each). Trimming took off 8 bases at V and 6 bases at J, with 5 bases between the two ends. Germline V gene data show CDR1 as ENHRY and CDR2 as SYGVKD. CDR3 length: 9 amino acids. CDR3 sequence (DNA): TGTGCCATCGGGACCGAGCAGTACTTC. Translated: CAIGTEQYF.

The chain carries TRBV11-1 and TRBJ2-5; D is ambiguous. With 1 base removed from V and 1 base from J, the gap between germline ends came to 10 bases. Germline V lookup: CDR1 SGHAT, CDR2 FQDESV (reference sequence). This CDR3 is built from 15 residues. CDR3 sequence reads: CASSLEGGPQETQYF. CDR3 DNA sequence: TGTGCCAGCAGCTTAGAGGGCGGACCCCAAGAGACCCAGTACTTC.

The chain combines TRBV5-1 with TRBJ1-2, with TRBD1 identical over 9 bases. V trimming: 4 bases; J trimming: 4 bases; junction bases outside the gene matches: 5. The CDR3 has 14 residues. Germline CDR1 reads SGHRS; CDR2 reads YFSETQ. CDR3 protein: CASSTGQGFYGYTF. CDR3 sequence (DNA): TGCGCCAGCAGCACGGGACAGGGCTTCTATGGCTACACCTTC.

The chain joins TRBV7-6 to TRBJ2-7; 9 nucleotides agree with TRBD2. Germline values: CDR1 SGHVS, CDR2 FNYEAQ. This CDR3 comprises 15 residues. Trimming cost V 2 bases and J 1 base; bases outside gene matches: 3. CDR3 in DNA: TGTGCCAGCAGCTTAAAGCGGGGGGCTTCCTACGAGCAGTACTTC. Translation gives CASSLKRGASYEQYF.

CDR3 nucleotide sequence: TGTGCCAGCAGGGAAACAGGGAACACTGAAGCTTTCTTT. Protein: CASRETGNTEAFF. The chain recombines TRBV27 with TRBJ1-1, with TRBD1 as a possible D gene (5 bases). From germline, CDR1 is MNHEY and CDR2 SMNVEV (reference sequence). The CDR3 totals 13 residues. Trimming left V 6 bases short and J 1 base short, with 9 bases between.

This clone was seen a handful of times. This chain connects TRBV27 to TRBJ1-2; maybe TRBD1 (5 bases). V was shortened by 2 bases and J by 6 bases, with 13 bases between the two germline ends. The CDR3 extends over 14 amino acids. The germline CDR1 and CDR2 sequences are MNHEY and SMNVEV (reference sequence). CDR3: CASSLLQSGDGYTF. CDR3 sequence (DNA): TGTGCCAGCAGTTTACTCCAGTCGGGGGATGGCTACACCTTC.

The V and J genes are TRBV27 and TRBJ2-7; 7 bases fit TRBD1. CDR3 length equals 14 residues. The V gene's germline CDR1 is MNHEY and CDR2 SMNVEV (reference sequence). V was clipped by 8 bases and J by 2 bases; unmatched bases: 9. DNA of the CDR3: TGTGCCAGCTCCCGGGACAGTGGTACCTACGAGCAGTACTTC. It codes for CASSRDSGTYEQYF.

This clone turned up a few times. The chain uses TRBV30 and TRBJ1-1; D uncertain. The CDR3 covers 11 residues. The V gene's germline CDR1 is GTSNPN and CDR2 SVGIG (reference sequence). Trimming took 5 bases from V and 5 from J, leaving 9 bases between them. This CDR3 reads CAWGGGTEAFF. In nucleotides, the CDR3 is TGTGCCTGGGGCGGAGGGACTGAAGCTTTCTTT.

CDR3 DNA sequence: TGTGCCTGGAGTGGGCCAGGGCAGTATGGCTACACCTTC. Encoded protein: CAWSGPGQYGYTF. V gene TRBV30 combines with J gene TRBJ1-2, with a tentative D call TRBD1 (5 bases). The germline V gene has CDR1 GTSNPN and CDR2 SVGIG (reference sequence). Trimming removed 1 base at V and 5 bases at J, with 11 bases between. The CDR3 runs to 13 residues.

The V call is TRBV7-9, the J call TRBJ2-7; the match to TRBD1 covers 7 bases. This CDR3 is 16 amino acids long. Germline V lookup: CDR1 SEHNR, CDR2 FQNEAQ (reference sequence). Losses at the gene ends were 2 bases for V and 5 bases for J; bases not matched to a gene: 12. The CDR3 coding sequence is TGTGCCAGCAGCTTAACGCCATCGACAGGGCAGCACGAGCAGTACTTC. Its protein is CASSLTPSTGQHEQYF.

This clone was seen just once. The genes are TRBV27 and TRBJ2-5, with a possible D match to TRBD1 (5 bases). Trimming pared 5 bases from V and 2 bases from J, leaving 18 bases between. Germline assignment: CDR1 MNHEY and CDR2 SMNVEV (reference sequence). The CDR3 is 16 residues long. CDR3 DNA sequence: TGTGCCAGCAGTCCTCCTAGGGGATCAGAACAAGAGACCCAGTACTTC. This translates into CASSPPRGSEQETQYF.

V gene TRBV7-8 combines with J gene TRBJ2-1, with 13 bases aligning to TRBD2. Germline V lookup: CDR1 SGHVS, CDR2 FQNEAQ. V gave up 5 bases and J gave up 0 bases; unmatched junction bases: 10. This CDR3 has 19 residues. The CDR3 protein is CASSPRLAGGRSSYNEQFF. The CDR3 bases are TGTGCCAGCAGCCCTCGACTAGCGGGGGGCCGTAGCTCCTACAATGAGCAGTTCTTC.

The CDR3 DNA reads as TGCAGCGTTGCGGGGGGCCTTAGAGGGAATGAGCAGTTCTTC. Amino acid sequence: CSVAGGLRGNEQFF. The chain couples TRBV29-1 to TRBJ2-1; maybe TRBD2 (7 bases). CDR3 length equals 14 residues. The V end lost 4 bases, the J end lost 7 bases, and 17 bases lay between the germline ends. Germline assignment: CDR1 SQVTM and CDR2 ANQGSEA.

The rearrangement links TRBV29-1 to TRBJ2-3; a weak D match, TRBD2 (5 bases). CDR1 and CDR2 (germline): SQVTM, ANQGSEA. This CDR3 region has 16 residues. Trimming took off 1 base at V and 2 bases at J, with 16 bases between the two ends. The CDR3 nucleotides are TGCAGCGTTGAAGTTTTACGGGGAGTCTCCACAGATACGCAGTATTTT. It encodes CSVEVLRGVSTDTQYF.

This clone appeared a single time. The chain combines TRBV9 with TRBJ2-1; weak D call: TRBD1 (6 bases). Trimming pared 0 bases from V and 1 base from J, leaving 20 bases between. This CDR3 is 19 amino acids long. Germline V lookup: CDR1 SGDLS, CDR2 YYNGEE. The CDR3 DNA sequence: TGTGCCAGCAGCGTAGGTGTAGATACAGGGTTAAGTTCCTACAATGAGCAGTTCTTC. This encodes CASSVGVDTGLSSYNEQFF. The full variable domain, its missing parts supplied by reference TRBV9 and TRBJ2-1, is DSGVTQTPKHLITATGQRVTLRCSPRSGDLSVYWYQQSLDQGLQFLIQYYNGEERAKGNILERFSAQQFPDLHSELNLSSLELGDSALYFCASSVGVDTGLSSYNEQFFGPGTRLTVL.

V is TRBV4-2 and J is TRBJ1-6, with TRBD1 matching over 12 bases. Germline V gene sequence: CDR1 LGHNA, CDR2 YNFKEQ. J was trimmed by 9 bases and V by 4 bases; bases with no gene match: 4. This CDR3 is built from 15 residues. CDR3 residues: CASSPPGQGASPLHF. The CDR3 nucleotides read TGTGCCAGCAGCCCCCCGGGACAGGGGGCTTCACCCCTCCACTTT.